There are a few counts of the clone carrying this T cell receptor beta chain. The antigen remains undetermined. Germline CDR1 is SGHNT and CDR2 is YYREEE (reference sequence). This CDR3 spans 13 amino acids. Trimming removed 4 bases from V and 5 bases from J; junction bases left unmatched: 5. The data were taken from a study of response to subunit inactivated influenza vaccine. Study-wide points: There was a suggestion from the authors that each seasonal influenza vaccination recruits few new T cells.

MiXCR, run by TCRdb on the RT-PCR reads, gives a single entry per CDR3 protein. The sample carries 450,000 to 600,000 distinct CDR3 sequences, approximately 7.2% recorded once. The sequences come from PBMCs from blood, collected less than 30 months after vaccination. The chain couples TRBV5-4 to TRBJ2-5, with TRBD2 matching over 7 bases. This TCR was recovered from a man in his fifties or sixties who received an inactivated influenza vaccine. The CDR3 here is CASSPVGGETQYF. For the CDR3, the DNA is TGTGCCAGCAGCCCCGTGGGGGGGGAGACCCAGTACTTC. The full variable domain, in which reference TRBV5-4 and TRBJ2-5 provide the parts outside the CDR3, is ETGVTQSPTHLIKTRGQQVTLRCSSQSGHNTVSWYQQALGQGPQFIFQYYREEENGRGNFPPRFSGLQFPNYSSELNVNALELDDSALYLCASSPVGGETQYFGPGTRLLVL.